Shown below are 17 T cell receptor beta chains from a single sample sequenced in a study of blood T cell repertoires in COVID-19. Only in-frame clones appear in the TCRdb table, and some are missing; sequencing was by immunoSEQ multiplex PCR. Among about 100,000 clones listed, 87% were seen once. The sample consisted of peripheral blood. Source of these receptors: a man aged 25 to 45 in a cohort sampled during active COVID-19.

The chain combines TRBV19 with TRBJ1-1; TRBD1 matches 8 bases. The CDR3 is 14 amino acids. Germline V gives CDR1 LNHDA, CDR2 SQIVND (reference sequence). V was pared by 5 bases and J by 4 bases, with 6 bases of the junction left unmatched. The CDR3 loop is CASSAQGASTEAFF. The DNA of the CDR3 is TGTGCCAGTAGTGCCCAGGGGGCGAGCACTGAAGCTTTCTTT.

Worth noting for this clone: The same CDR3 also results from other DNA sequences found in this sample. The chain couples TRBV7-2 to TRBJ2-7; TRBD1 aligns across 7 bases. This CDR3 contains 14 residues. From germline, CDR1 is SGHTA and CDR2 FQGNSA. The J segment lost 1 base and the V segment lost 5 bases, leaving 5 bases of the junction unmatched. The chain's CDR3 is CASSPRQGSYEQYF. As DNA, the CDR3 is TGTGCCAGCAGCCCCCGACAGGGTTCCTACGAGCAGTACTTC.

The chain employs TRBV28 and TRBJ2-4; 15 bases align to TRBD2. The CDR3 loop spans 21 amino acids. The V segment lost 2 bases and the J segment 0 bases; nucleotides outside the gene matches: 11. From germline, CDR1 is MDHEN and CDR2 SYDVKM. The CDR3: CASSLRTSGGAGGQAKNIQYF. The CDR3 DNA follows: TGTGCCAGCAGTTTAAGGACTAGCGGGGGGGCCGGGGGACAAGCCAAAAACATTCAGTACTTC.

This clone was seen once. This CDR3 is CASSEGLRPYEQYF. In DNA, the CDR3 is TGTGCCAGCAGCGAGGGACTACGACCCTACGAGCAGTACTTC. The chain couples TRBV5-6 to TRBJ2-7, with 7 bases lining up with TRBD2. The CDR3 sequence is 14 residues long. Trimming took 4 bases from V and 2 from J; bases not matched to a gene: 6. Germline values: CDR1 SGHDT, CDR2 YYEEEE.

The chain joins TRBV5-6 to TRBJ2-3; no definite D call. The germline V and J ends were trimmed by 0 bases and 5 bases, with 4 bases remaining between them. The CDR3 is 12 residues long. Germline V CDR1 and CDR2: SGHDT, YYEEEE. The CDR3 sequence is CASSLVIDTQYF. The CDR3, as DNA: TGTGCCAGCAGCTTGGTTATAGATACGCAGTATTTT.

The chain couples TRBV7-8 to TRBJ2-7; D is perhaps TRBD1 (6 bases). Germline-derived CDR1 and CDR2 are SGHVS and FQNEAQ. Trimming removed 1 base from V and 1 base from J, with 8 bases in between. The CDR3 runs to 14 residues. The CDR3 nucleotides read TGTGCCAGCAGCTTAGAGAGGGGGTCCTACGAGCAGTACTTC. The encoded protein is CASSLERGSYEQYF.

The V call is TRBV6-5, the J call TRBJ2-3; D not resolved. This CDR3 contains 14 residues. Germline V gene data show CDR1 as MNHEY and CDR2 as SVGAGI. V dropped 0 bases and J dropped 1 base, with 5 bases sitting between them. CDR3 sequence reads: CASSYSGRTDTQYF. In DNA, the CDR3 is TGTGCCAGCAGTTACTCGGGCCGCACAGATACGCAGTATTTT.

The V call is TRBV19, the J call TRBJ1-2, with 9 bases matching TRBD1. Germline trimming cut 11 bases from V and 2 bases from J; bases unmatched to any gene: 9. The length of the CDR3 is 14 residues. Per germline, CDR1 LNHDA and CDR2 SQIVND (reference sequence). This chain's CDR3 is CASGGGQGNYGYTF. CDR3 nucleotides: TGTGCCTCAGGGGGGGGACAGGGAAACTATGGCTACACCTTC.

V usage is TRBV7-2 and J usage is TRBJ2-5; 9 bases match TRBD1. CDR1 and CDR2 (germline): SGHTA, FQGNSA. The CDR3 is made up of 16 amino acids. V was clipped by 5 bases and J by 2 bases; unmatched bases: 9. CDR3 nucleotides: TGTGCCAGCAGCCCAGGGACAGGGTCGGGGCAAGAGACCCAGTACTTC. It yields the protein CASSPGTGSGQETQYF.

This clone was recorded only once. J is TRBJ2-2 and V is TRBV19, with TRBD1 identical over 7 bases. Trimming at V came to 5 bases and at J to 0 bases, leaving 6 bases not matched to a gene. The CDR3 spans 16 residues. Germline values: CDR1 LNHDA, CDR2 SQIVND (reference sequence). The CDR3 DNA reads as TGTGCCAGTAGTCGATCCGGGACAGCGAACACCGGGGAGCTGTTTTTT. Encoded protein: CASSRSGTANTGELFF.

The chain links TRBV9 to TRBJ2-7, with D perhaps TRBD1 (6 bases). The CDR3 length is 14 residues. Trimming removed 4 bases at V and 4 bases at J, with 15 bases between. In germline, CDR1 is SGDLS, CDR2 YYNGEE. The DNA of the CDR3 is TGTGCCAGCAGCACCTGGACAGAAAAGTACGAGCAGTACTTC. It encodes CASSTWTEKYEQYF. The variable domain in full, completed from reference TRBV9 and TRBJ2-7, reads DSGVTQTPKHLITATGQRVTLRCSPRSGDLSVYWYQQSLDQGLQFLIQYYNGEERAKGNILERFSAQQFPDLHSELNLSSLELGDSALYFCASSTWTEKYEQYFGPGTRLTVT.

For the CDR3, the DNA is TGTGCCAGCAGCGCTCAGGGAGGTAATTCACCCCTCCACTTT. It encodes CASSAQGGNSPLHF. J is TRBJ1-6 and V is TRBV9, with D possibly TRBD1 on 5 matching bases. CDR3 length equals 14 residues. Trimming pared 3 bases from V and 6 bases from J, leaving 10 bases between. Germline CDR1 is SGDLS and CDR2 is YYNGEE.

V is TRBV7-8 and J is TRBJ1-6, with a tentative D call TRBD1 (5 bases). The CDR3 extends over 15 amino acids. The germline CDR1 and CDR2 sequences are SGHVS and FQNEAQ. Between the trimmed V and J ends, which lost 4 bases and 7 bases, there was a span of 14 bases. The CDR3 spells CASSSQQANNSPLHF. The CDR3, as DNA: TGTGCCAGCAGCTCGCAACAGGCGAACAATTCACCCCTCCACTTT. Based on the CDR3 plus reference TRBV7-8 and TRBJ1-6, the full variable domain is GAGVSQSPRYKVAKRGQDVALRCDPISGHVSLFWYQQALGQGPEFLTYFQNEAQLDKSGLPSDRFFAERPEGSVSTLKIQRTQQEDSAVYLCASSSQQANNSPLHFGNGTRLTVT.

The CDR3 DNA is TGTGCCAGCAGAGACAGGAACACCGGGGAGCTGTTTTTT. As protein: CASRDRNTGELFF. The chain combines TRBV28 with TRBJ2-2, with D possibly matching TRBD1 (5 bases). There are 13 residues in the CDR3. Germline lookup yields CDR1 MDHEN and CDR2 SYDVKM. Deletions cut 6 bases from V and 1 base from J, with 6 bases between.

The rearrangement uses TRBV7-9 and TRBJ2-3, with 7 bases lining up with TRBD2. The CDR3 contains 15 residues. V gave up 4 bases and J gave up 4 bases; unmatched junction bases: 8. The V gene's germline CDR1 is SEHNR and CDR2 FQNEAQ (reference sequence). CDR3 coding DNA: TGTGCCAGCAGCTATAGACTAGCATCGTCAGATACGCAGTATTTT. Translation gives CASSYRLASSDTQYF.

The table lists this clone with a few counts. The V and J genes are TRBV2 and TRBJ2-7; unclear D gene. V shed 3 bases and J shed 4 bases, with 7 bases lying between them. CDR1 is SNHLY and CDR2 is FYNNEI in the germline V gene. The CDR3 is 12 amino acids. CDR3 DNA sequence: TGTGCCAGCAGTGACGCAGCGTACGAGCAGTACTTC. Amino acids: CASSDAAYEQYF.

The rearrangement joins TRBV7-9 to TRBJ2-5; 9 bases agree with TRBD2. This CDR3 comprises 17 residues. The J segment lost 4 bases and the V segment lost 2 bases, leaving 11 bases of the junction unmatched. Germline V gene data show CDR1 as SEHNR and CDR2 as FQNEAQ (reference sequence). The CDR3 region is CASSLLGGGALRETQYF. The DNA for the CDR3 is TGTGCCAGCAGCTTACTTGGCGGGGGGGCTTTGCGAGAGACCCAGTACTTC.